The 27 T cell receptor beta chains reported below all come from one sample, sequenced in a study of blood T cell repertoires in COVID-19. Assay used: immunoSEQ multiplex PCR; TCRdb lists only in-frame clones, some missing. This sample yields roughly 62,000 clones, of which around 87% are seen a single time; more than 6.5% belongs to the top ten. Source material: peripheral blood. Receptors were obtained from a human donor with active COVID-19. The donor label of this sample is uncertain.

DNA for the CDR3: TGTGCCAGCAGCCCGTTTGGTGCGGGGGGGCAACCGGGCGAGCAGTACTTC. Amino acid sequence: CASSPFGAGGQPGEQYF. The rearrangement links TRBV3-1 (or the pseudogene TRBV3-2) to TRBJ2-7, with 9 bases fitting TRBD2. This CDR3 region has 17 residues. Losses at the gene ends were 4 bases for V and 6 bases for J; bases not matched to a gene: 16. CDR1 and CDR2 (germline): LGHDT, YNNKEL (reference sequence).

The chain couples TRBV24-1 to TRBJ2-3; no reliable D call. The CDR3 is 11 amino acids. Looked up from germline, CDR1 is KGHDR and CDR2 is SFDVKD. The V end was cut by 7 bases, the J end by 6 bases, with 7 bases between. The chain's CDR3 is CATREADTQYF. The CDR3 bases are TGTGCCACCAGAGAGGCTGATACGCAGTATTTT.

V and J are TRBV7-8 and TRBJ1-5, with D hard to call. CDR1 and CDR2 from the germline V gene are SGHVS and FQNEAQ. This CDR3 is built from 13 residues. V lost 5 bases and J lost 7, with 12 bases in between. CDR3: CASSRTAIQPQHF. The CDR3 nucleotides read TGTGCCAGCAGCCGTACCGCTATACAGCCCCAGCATTTT.

This chain uses TRBV27 with TRBJ2-7; weak D call: TRBD1 (5 bases). The CDR3 loop spans 18 amino acids. The V gene lost 2 bases and the J gene lost 0 bases, with 20 bases spanning the gap. The germline CDR1 and CDR2 sequences are MNHEY and SMNVEV (reference sequence). The CDR3 nucleotides are TGTGCCAGCAGTTTACTCTCCCCCCGGTCAGGGCCCTCCTACGAGCAGTACTTC. Protein sequence: CASSLLSPRSGPSYEQYF.

This clone has a single count. The chain employs TRBV14 and TRBJ2-1, with D maybe TRBD2 (5 bases). The V end was cut by 6 bases, the J end by 4 bases, with 7 bases between. CDR1 and CDR2 from the germline V gene are SGHDN and FVKESK. This CDR3 has 12 residues. CDR3 in DNA: TGTGCCAGCAGGAAGCGGTACAATGAGCAGTTCTTC. It codes for CASRKRYNEQFF. The full variable domain, its missing parts supplied by reference TRBV14 and TRBJ2-1, is EAGVTQFPSHSVIEKGQTVTLRCDPISGHDNLYWYRRVMGKEIKFLLHFVKESKQDESGMPNNRFLAERTGGTYSTLKVQPAELEDSGVYFCASRKRYNEQFFGPGTRLTVL.

V usage is TRBV9 and J usage is TRBJ2-3, with no clear D. Germline lookup yields CDR1 SGDLS and CDR2 YYNGEE. Trimming cost V 1 base and J 4 bases, with 10 bases left between them. CDR3 size: 14 residues. This chain's CDR3 is CASSVTANSDTQYF. DNA for the CDR3: TGTGCCAGCAGCGTAACAGCCAACTCAGATACGCAGTATTTT.

The chain combines TRBV11-3 with TRBJ1-1; tentative D call: TRBD1 (5 bases). The V and J ends lost 0 bases and 2 bases respectively, with 13 bases between them. The CDR3 is 16 amino acids. Germline loops: CDR1 SGHNT, CDR2 YENEEA. CDR3 DNA sequence: TGTGCCAGCAGCTTAGATTGGAAGGGGCCAAACACTGAAGCTTTCTTT. It specifies CASSLDWKGPNTEAFF.

The rearrangement links TRBV7-9 to TRBJ1-3; TRBD1 is a possible D gene (6 bases). Germline V gene data show CDR1 as SEHNR and CDR2 as FQNEAQ (reference sequence). Trimming stripped 5 bases from V and 0 bases from J, with 14 bases between. This CDR3 comprises 16 residues. The DNA for the CDR3 is TGTGCCAGCAGCCCACCGGGACAAATCTCTGGAAACACCATATATTTT. It translates to CASSPPGQISGNTIYF. The whole variable domain, remainder taken from reference TRBV7-9 and TRBJ1-3, is DTGVSQNPRHKITKRGQNVTFRCDPISEHNRLYWYRQTLGQGPEFLTYFQNEAQLEKSRLLSDRFSAERPKGSFSTLEIQRTEQGDSAMYLCASSPPGQISGNTIYFGEGSWLTVV.

This sequence joins TRBV2 and TRBJ2-1; 8 positions agree with TRBD1. Germline V gives CDR1 SNHLY, CDR2 FYNNEI. The J segment lost 1 base and the V segment lost 6 bases, leaving 8 bases of the junction unmatched. This CDR3 region has 16 residues. The CDR3, as DNA: TGTGCCAGCAGACAGGGGGTTAGGTTATCCTACAATGAGCAGTTCTTC. Translated: CASRQGVRLSYNEQFF.

This clone was observed a few times. This chain links TRBV9 with TRBJ1-3, with D maybe TRBD1 (6 bases). The V end lost 0 bases, the J end lost 7 bases, and 14 bases lay between the germline ends. The CDR3 runs 15 residues. Germline V gives CDR1 SGDLS, CDR2 YYNGEE. CDR3 residues: CASSVALQGVNTIYF. CDR3 DNA sequence: TGTGCCAGCAGCGTAGCTCTACAGGGAGTGAACACCATATATTTT.

This CDR3 is CSVGTGGDEKLFF. CDR3 bases: TGCAGCGTTGGGACAGGGGGGGATGAAAAACTGTTTTTT. The chain carries TRBV29-1 and TRBJ1-4; TRBD1 agrees at 10 bases. Trimming at V came to 4 bases and at J to 6 bases, leaving 2 bases not matched to a gene. CDR1 is SQVTM and CDR2 is ANQGSEA in the germline V gene. The CDR3 is 13 residues long.

The chain links TRBV30 to TRBJ2-5; 8 nucleotides line up with TRBD2. The germline CDR1 and CDR2 sequences are GTSNPN and SVGIG (reference sequence). This CDR3 is built from 16 residues. Trimming removed 0 bases from V and 6 bases from J; junction bases left unmatched: 12. The CDR3 nucleotides read TGTGCCTGGAGTGTACTCGTCCCGACGGGGGGGAAGACCCAGTACTTC. As protein: CAWSVLVPTGGKTQYF.

The rearrangement links TRBV5-4 to TRBJ2-3, with TRBD2 as a possible D gene (6 bases). This CDR3 has 14 amino acids. The germline gives CDR1 SGHNT, CDR2 YYREEE (reference sequence). The V and J ends lost 3 bases and 2 bases respectively, with 10 bases between them. In nucleotides, the CDR3 is TGTGCCAGCAGCTCCGGGACTCACACAGATACGCAGTATTTT. This translates into CASSSGTHTDTQYF.

J is TRBJ1-2 and V is TRBV6-4; weak D call: TRBD1 (6 bases). CDR1 MRHNA and CDR2 SNTAGT come from the germline V gene. The length of the CDR3 is 13 residues. Trimming took off 3 bases at V and 13 bases at J, with 18 bases between the two ends. Written as DNA, the CDR3 is TGTGCCAGCAGTGATAAGACAGGAGTTGCGTTCACCTTC. Amino acid sequence: CASSDKTGVAFTF.

This clone showed up just a few times. The chain carries TRBV20-1 and TRBJ1-2; D is perhaps TRBD1 (6 bases). Germline V gene lookup returns CDR1 DFQATT and CDR2 SNEGSKA (reference sequence). The ends were cut back, 3 bases at V and 4 bases at J, with 12 bases in the middle. The CDR3 totals 13 residues. The CDR3 DNA sequence: TGCAGTGCTAGTCAGGGCAGGGGCTATGGCTACACCTTC. Translating gives CSASQGRGYGYTF.

This chain uses TRBV6-5 with TRBJ2-3; D gene unclear. CDR3 length: 12 residues. V lost 7 bases and J 0 bases, leaving 5 bases between the germline ends. The germline gives CDR1 MNHEY, CDR2 SVGAGI. DNA for the CDR3: TGTGCCAGCAAGCGAAGCACAGATACGCAGTATTTT. Translation gives CASKRSTDTQYF.

This clone was found a few times. CDR3 amino acids: CASSRGQGSQPQHF. The CDR3 region has the DNA TGTGCCAGCAGTAGAGGACAGGGAAGTCAGCCCCAGCATTTT. This chain uses TRBV28 with TRBJ1-5; 8 bases are a match to TRBD1. V was clipped by 5 bases and J by 6 bases; unmatched bases: 6. The germline gives CDR1 MDHEN, CDR2 SYDVKM. This CDR3 has 14 amino acids.

The J gene is TRBJ1-6, the V gene TRBV5-1; 9 bases line up with TRBD1. Germline V gene lookup returns CDR1 SGHRS and CDR2 YFSETQ. The length of the CDR3 is 15 residues. V was pared by 8 bases and J by 7 bases, with 10 bases of the junction left unmatched. The CDR3 DNA reads as TGCGCCAGTCGAATGACCGGGACAGGGAATTCACCCCTCCACTTT. Its protein is CASRMTGTGNSPLHF.

The chain recombines TRBV4-3 with TRBJ2-3; 8 bases align to TRBD2. J lost 6 bases, V lost 0 bases, and 8 bases had no gene match. The CDR3 is made up of 16 amino acids. Per germline, CDR1 LGHNA and CDR2 YSLEER. The CDR3 loop is CASSQDPQREWDTQYF. Written as DNA, the CDR3 is TGCGCCAGCAGCCAAGACCCCCAGCGGGAGTGGGATACGCAGTATTTT.

The V call is TRBV5-4, the J call TRBJ2-3, with TRBD2 identical over 14 bases. The CDR3 length is 17 residues. Germline V gives CDR1 SGHNT, CDR2 YYREEE (reference sequence). V dropped 4 bases and J dropped 1; count of bases not matched to a gene: 5. As DNA, the CDR3 is TGTGCCAGCAGCACCCGACTAGCGGGGGGGGGCACAGATACGCAGTATTTT. Protein: CASSTRLAGGGTDTQYF.

The chain employs TRBV5-1 and TRBJ2-2; 7 bases match TRBD1. Germline values: CDR1 SGHRS, CDR2 YFSETQ. The CDR3 contains 16 residues. V dropped 4 bases and J dropped 5; count of bases not matched to a gene: 11. CDR3 amino acids: CASSTLTGESTGELFF. The CDR3 region has the DNA TGCGCCAGCAGCACCCTCACAGGGGAATCGACCGGGGAGCTGTTTTTT.

The genes are TRBV7-3 and TRBJ2-4, with 10 bases aligning to TRBD1. CDR1 SGHTA and CDR2 FQGTGA come from the germline V gene. Trimming cost V 5 bases and J 8 bases; bases outside gene matches: 9. This CDR3 region has 15 residues. The CDR3 sequence: CASSPGTGEGYIQYF. DNA for the CDR3: TGTGCCAGCAGCCCAGGGACAGGGGAGGGTTACATTCAGTACTTC.

The chain combines TRBV6-5 with TRBJ1-2; 9 bases match TRBD1. Germline trimming cut 6 bases from V and 4 bases from J; bases unmatched to any gene: 3. The CDR3 loop spans 13 amino acids. Germline V gene sequence: CDR1 MNHEY, CDR2 SVGAGI. The CDR3 sequence is CASSRTGAYGYTF. CDR3 in DNA: TGTGCCAGCAGCCGGACAGGGGCCTATGGCTACACCTTC.

The J gene is TRBJ1-5, the V gene TRBV5-5; D is undetermined. Trimming removed 2 bases at V and 0 bases at J, with 6 bases between. The CDR3 runs 14 residues. From germline, CDR1 is SGHKS and CDR2 YYEKEE (reference sequence). This CDR3 reads CASSFYGSNQPQHF. CDR3 DNA: TGTGCCAGCAGCTTCTACGGTAGCAATCAGCCCCAGCATTTT.

This chain links TRBV28 with TRBJ2-3; 10 positions agree with TRBD2. V trimming: 6 bases; J trimming: 5 bases; junction bases outside the gene matches: 8. CDR1 and CDR2 (germline): MDHEN, SYDVKM. The CDR3 sequence is 15 residues long. CDR3 nucleotide sequence: TGTGCCAGCAGAAAGCGGGAGGGCACGGTAGATACGCAGTATTTT. It yields the protein CASRKREGTVDTQYF. Complete variable domain (other parts from reference TRBV28 and TRBJ2-3): DVKVTQSSRYLVKRTGEKVFLECVQDMDHENMFWYRQDPGLGLRLIYFSYDVKMKEKGDIPEGYSVSREKKERFSLILESASTNQTSMYLCASRKREGTVDTQYFGPGTRLTVL.

The chain couples TRBV14 to TRBJ1-2; a weak D match, TRBD1 (6 bases). The CDR3 runs 14 residues. V lost 3 bases to trimming and J lost 1 base, with 9 bases between them. Germline CDR1 SGHDN, CDR2 FVKESK. CDR3: CASSHAGVNYGYTF. CDR3 in DNA: TGTGCCAGCAGCCATGCAGGGGTTAACTATGGCTACACCTTC.

The chain combines TRBV2 with TRBJ2-2; 8 bases agree with TRBD2. Germline values: CDR1 SNHLY, CDR2 FYNNEI. V lost 7 bases to trimming and J lost 6 bases; unmatched junction nucleotides: 10. This CDR3 spans 15 amino acids. CDR3 DNA: TGTGCCAGCATCCAGGGACTAGGCTCCTCCGGGGAGCTGTTTTTT. Translating gives CASIQGLGSSGELFF.